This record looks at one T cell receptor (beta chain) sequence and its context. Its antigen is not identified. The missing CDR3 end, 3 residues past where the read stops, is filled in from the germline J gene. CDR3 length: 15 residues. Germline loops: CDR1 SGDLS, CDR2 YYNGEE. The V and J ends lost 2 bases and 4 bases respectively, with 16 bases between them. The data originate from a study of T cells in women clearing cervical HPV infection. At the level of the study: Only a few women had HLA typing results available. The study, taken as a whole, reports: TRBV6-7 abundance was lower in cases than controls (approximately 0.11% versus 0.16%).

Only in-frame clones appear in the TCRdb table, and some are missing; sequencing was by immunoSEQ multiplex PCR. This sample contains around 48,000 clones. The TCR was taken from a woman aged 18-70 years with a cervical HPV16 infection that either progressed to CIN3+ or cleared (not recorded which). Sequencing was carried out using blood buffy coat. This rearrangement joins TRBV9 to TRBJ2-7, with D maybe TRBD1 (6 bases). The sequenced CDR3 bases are TGTGCCAGCAGCGTTTCTTCCAGGGGAACTTACGAG. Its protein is CASSVSSRGTYE. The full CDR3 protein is CASSVSSRGTYEQYF.